This is a list of T cell receptor beta chains from one sample in a study of blood T cell repertoires in COVID-19. Data came from immunoSEQ multiplex PCR; TCRdb stores just in-frame clones and leaves some out. The sample yields 98,000 or so clones, about 86% seen once. Sequenced input: peripheral blood. The receptors derive from a woman aged 55-75 years in a cohort sampled during active or convalescent COVID-19. Both conserved end residues are part of each CDR3.

v_call	j_call	cdr3_aa
TRBV3-1/TRBV3-2	TRBJ1-6	CASSHPSGTGGRSPLHF
TRBV11-2	TRBJ1-2	CASSPRAHFYGYTF
TRBV2	TRBJ2-4	CASSEWAAKNIQYF
TRBV6-5	TRBJ1-3	CASSSGQRNTIYF
TRBV18	TRBJ2-3	CASSPLGGTQYF
TRBV28	TRBJ2-5	CASGEDRAETQYF
TRBV19	TRBJ1-1	CASSIDGQNVLRAFF
TRBV5-1	TRBJ2-1	CASSPWTGSYNEQFF
TRBV2	TRBJ2-3	CASNFALSTDTQYF
TRBV19	TRBJ1-5	CASSIGRVSNQPQHF
TRBV5-6	TRBJ1-6	CASRAYGEKYNSPLHF
TRBV28	TRBJ2-5	CASSTRQGAIQETQYF
TRBV3-1/TRBV3-2	TRBJ1-2	CASSQWNGDLDYGYTF
TRBV6-5	TRBJ2-3	CASSPNRGTDTQYF
TRBV7-3	TRBJ2-1	CASSFARGTNEQFF
TRBV18	TRBJ2-7	CASSPSRSSASYEQYF
TRBV18	TRBJ1-3	CASSPWTPGTGNTIYF
TRBV29-1	TRBJ1-2	CSVDRVKHGYTF
TRBV9	TRBJ1-4	CASSPRDSTYWANEKLFF
TRBV19	TRBJ1-5	CASSIFPQPQHF
TRBV9	TRBJ1-5	CASSSRAGGNQPQHF
TRBV30	TRBJ1-1	CAWRTTMNTEAFF
TRBV27	TRBJ1-2	CASSSRQLPYGYTF
TRBV6-6	TRBJ2-5	CASSHEGRRETQYF
TRBV29-1	TRBJ2-7	CSVGPRGYEQYF
TRBV3-1/TRBV3-2	TRBJ1-1	CASSQARRSTEAFF
TRBV16	TRBJ1-1	CASSQGQNTEAFF
TRBV9	TRBJ2-7	CASSVGPSGVSYEQYF
TRBV18	TRBJ1-1	CASSPRGRVNTEAFF
TRBV19	TRBJ1-1	CASNIRGIAEAFF
TRBV2	TRBJ1-2	CASSEWTGGAGGYTF
TRBV7-3	TRBJ2-7	CASSLGAGTSAYEQYF
TRBV2	TRBJ2-3	CASSEAGLAGTDTQYF
TRBV7-9	TRBJ1-3	CASSLPGPISGNTIYF
TRBV9	TRBJ2-7	CASSVQPGSPNEQYF
TRBV5-4	TRBJ1-4	CASSFQGQAGKLFF
TRBV9	TRBJ2-1	CASDTGLTPVKQFF
TRBV6-5	TRBJ1-2	CASRTGQGPYGYTF
TRBV4-1	TRBJ2-5	CASSHRESEIQYF
TRBV20-1	TRBJ2-5	CSGGTQYF
TRBV19	TRBJ1-1	CASSFNRGWTEAFF
TRBV27	TRBJ1-1	CATRRTSNTEAFF
TRBV11-3	TRBJ2-2	CASSLVAGNTGELFF
TRBV6-5	TRBJ1-4	CASSYGRATNEKLFF
TRBV11-2	TRBJ2-5	CASSLAVEETQYF
TRBV5-1	TRBJ1-5	CASSLETGRNQPQHF
TRBV7-2	TRBJ1-2	CASSLTSSYGYTF
TRBV19	TRBJ2-1	CASSFGGEQFF
TRBV18	TRBJ2-4	CASSRDIVAKNIQYF